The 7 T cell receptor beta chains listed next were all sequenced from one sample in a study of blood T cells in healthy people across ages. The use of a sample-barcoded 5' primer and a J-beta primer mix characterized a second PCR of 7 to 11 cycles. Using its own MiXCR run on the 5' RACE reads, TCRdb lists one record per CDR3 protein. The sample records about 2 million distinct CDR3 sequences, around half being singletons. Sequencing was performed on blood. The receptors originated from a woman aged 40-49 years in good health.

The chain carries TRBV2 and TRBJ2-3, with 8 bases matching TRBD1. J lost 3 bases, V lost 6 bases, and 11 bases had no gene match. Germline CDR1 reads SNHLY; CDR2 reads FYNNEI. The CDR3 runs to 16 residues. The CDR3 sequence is CASSSNGQGGTDTQYF. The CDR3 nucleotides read TGTGCCAGCAGCTCAAACGGACAGGGTGGGACAGATACGCAGTATTTT.

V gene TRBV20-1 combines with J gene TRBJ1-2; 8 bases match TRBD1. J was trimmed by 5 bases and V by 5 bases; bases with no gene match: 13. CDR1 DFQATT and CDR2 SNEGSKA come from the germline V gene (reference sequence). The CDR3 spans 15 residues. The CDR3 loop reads CSAYHPGGGSYGYTF. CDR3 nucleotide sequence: TGCAGTGCTTATCATCCAGGGGGCGGGAGTTATGGCTACACCTTC.

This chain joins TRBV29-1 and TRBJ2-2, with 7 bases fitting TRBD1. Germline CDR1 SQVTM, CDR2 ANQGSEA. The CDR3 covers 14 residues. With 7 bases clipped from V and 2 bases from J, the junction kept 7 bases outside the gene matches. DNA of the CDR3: TGCAGCGCTCTGGACAGGCTAAACACCGGGGAGCTGTTTTTT. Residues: CSALDRLNTGELFF.

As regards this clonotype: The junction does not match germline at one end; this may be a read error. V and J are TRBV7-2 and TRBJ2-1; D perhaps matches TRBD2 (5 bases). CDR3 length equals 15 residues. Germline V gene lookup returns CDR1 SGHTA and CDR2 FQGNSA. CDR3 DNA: TGTGTCAGCAGCTCGTACGGGGTCTCCTACAATGAGCAGTTCTTC. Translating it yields CVSSSYGVSYNEQFF.

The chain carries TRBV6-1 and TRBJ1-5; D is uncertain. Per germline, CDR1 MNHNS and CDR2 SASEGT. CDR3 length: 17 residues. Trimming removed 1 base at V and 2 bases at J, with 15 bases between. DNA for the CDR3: TGTGCCAGCAGTGAAGGGAGGACGGCGACCCGCAATCAGCCCCAGCATTTT. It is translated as CASSEGRTATRNQPQHF.

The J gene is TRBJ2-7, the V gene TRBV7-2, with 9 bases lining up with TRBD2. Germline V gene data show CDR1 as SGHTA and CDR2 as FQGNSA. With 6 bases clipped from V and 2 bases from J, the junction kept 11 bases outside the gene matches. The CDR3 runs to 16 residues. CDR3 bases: TGTGCCAGCAGTCGGACTAGCGCGGGGCGGACCTACGAGCAGTACTTC. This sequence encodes CASSRTSAGRTYEQYF.

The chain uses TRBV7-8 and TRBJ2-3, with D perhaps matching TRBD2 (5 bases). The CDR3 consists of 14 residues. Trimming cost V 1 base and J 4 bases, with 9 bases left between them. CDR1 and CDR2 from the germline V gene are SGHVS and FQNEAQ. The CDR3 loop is CASSLGSAADTQYF. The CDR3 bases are TGTGCCAGCAGCTTAGGTAGCGCCGCAGATACGCAGTATTTT.